Below are 19 T cell receptor beta chains sequenced from a single sample in a study of T cell repertoires in cytomegalovirus infection. No antigens are known for them. TCRdb re-derived calls from the reads in MiXCR, one entry per CDR3 protein. The sample has around 100,000 distinct CDR3 sequences; 9.5% to 13% are singletons. The sequencing input was PBMCs, sequenced either directly or after in vitro stimulation (not recorded which). These receptors all come from a human donor in good health (CMV status not recorded). Some clones in this sample may be carry-over from other donors' samples.

In its sample, this clonotype was seen many times. This rearrangement joins TRBV28 to TRBJ2-2; 7 bases map to TRBD2. The CDR3 runs 14 residues. The germline V gene encodes CDR1 MDHEN and CDR2 SYDVKM. V was pared by 5 bases and J by 1 base, with 1 base of the junction left unmatched. CDR3 nucleotides: TGTGCCAGCAGTCCTAGCGGGAACACCGGGGAGCTGTTTTTT. Translating gives CASSPSGNTGELFF.

V and J are TRBV4-3 and TRBJ2-7; 7 nucleotides align to TRBD2. Germline CDR1 and CDR2: LGHNA and YSLEER. The CDR3 length is 16 residues. The V and J ends lost 0 bases and 5 bases, in that order; junction bases with no gene match: 10. CDR3: CASSQETLAHPNEQYF. The CDR3 DNA is TGCGCCAGCAGCCAAGAGACACTAGCGCACCCCAACGAGCAGTACTTC.

Notes on this clonotype: Just one base apart from a much larger clone, this may be a read error. The chain uses TRBV11-2 and TRBJ1-1; D is unresolved. The CDR3 has 13 residues. CDR1 is SGHAT and CDR2 is FQNNGV in the germline V gene. In nucleotides, the CDR3 is TGTGGCAGCAGCTTATGGATGAACACTGAAGCTTTCTTT. Protein: CGSSLWMNTEAFF.

This clonotype was counted at least ten times. This sequence joins TRBV2 and TRBJ2-7, with no clear D. Trimming removed 6 bases at V and 0 bases at J, with 12 bases between. The V gene's germline CDR1 is SNHLY and CDR2 FYNNEI. The CDR3 contains 14 residues. The CDR3 here is CASRQQGVSYEQYV. In DNA, the CDR3 is TGTGCCAGCAGGCAACAAGGAGTCTCCTACGAGCAGTACGTC.

This clonotype was recorded many times. This chain connects TRBV11-2 to TRBJ2-5, with D perhaps matching TRBD1 (5 bases). The CDR3 extends over 13 amino acids. Germline CDR1 reads SGHAT; CDR2 reads FQNNGV. V lost 6 bases, J lost 4 bases, and 12 bases lay in between. The CDR3 DNA reads TGTGCCAGCAGACCGCAGGGTAGAGAGACCCAGTACTTC. Translated: CASRPQGRETQYF.

This clonotype was observed many times. The chain joins TRBV27 to TRBJ2-7; TRBD2 matches at 8 bases. CDR3 length equals 16 residues. Germline V CDR1 and CDR2: MNHEY, SMNVEV (reference sequence). V gave up 2 bases and J gave up 5 bases; unmatched junction bases: 11. DNA for the CDR3: TGTGCCAGCAGTTTACAGGAGCGGGAGAACGGGGACGAGCAGTACGTC. Translating it yields CASSLQERENGDEQYV.

In this sample, this clonotype turned up many times. This chain connects TRBV7-2 to TRBJ2-1; 9 nucleotides agree with TRBD1. The V and J ends lost 1 base and 5 bases, in that order; junction bases with no gene match: 9. In germline, CDR1 is SGHTA, CDR2 FQGNSA. The CDR3 runs 17 residues. CDR3 loop: CASSLGGSGQGNNEQFF. As DNA, the CDR3 is TGTGCCAGCAGCTTAGGGGGGTCGGGACAGGGAAACAATGAGCAGTTCTTC.

This clonotype was seen many times. This chain links TRBV7-9 with TRBJ2-1; 12 bases agree with TRBD2. This CDR3 region has 15 residues. V shed 5 bases and J 9 bases; nucleotides not matched to a gene: 8. Germline CDR1 and CDR2: SEHNR and FQNEAQ (reference sequence). The CDR3 DNA is TGTGCCAGCAGCCCTGGACTAGCGGGGACGAGTGAGCAGTTCTTC. Translation: CASSPGLAGTSEQFF.

This clonotype showed up just a few times. The chain carries TRBV20-1 and TRBJ1-1; D is undetermined. Trimming left V 2 bases short and J 0 bases short, with 10 bases between. Germline CDR1 DFQATT, CDR2 SNEGSKA (reference sequence). CDR3 length: 14 residues. In DNA form, the CDR3 reads TGCAGTGCTAGAAGTAACAGAATGAACACTGAAGCTTTCTTT. This gives the protein CSARSNRMNTEAFF.

On this clonotype: A much larger clone lies one base from this, so it may be a read error. This chain joins TRBV7-2 and TRBJ1-2; TRBD1 is a possible D gene (5 bases). CDR1 is SGHTA and CDR2 is FQGNSA in the germline V gene. The CDR3 sequence is 13 residues long. The V gene lost 5 bases and the J gene lost 6 bases, with 13 bases spanning the gap. CDR3 nucleotides: TGTGCCAGCAGCCCGAGACAGAAGGATGGCTACACCTTC. It yields the protein CASSPRQKDGYTF.

This clonotype was observed at least ten times. The CDR3 DNA is TGTGCCAGCAGCTTAAGCCTCCTGGGCACTGAAGCTTTCTTT. It specifies CASSLSLLGTEAFF. This chain joins TRBV7-2 and TRBJ1-1; no definite D call. Trimming pared 2 bases from V and 4 bases from J, leaving 11 bases between. The CDR3 is 14 residues long. Germline CDR1 is SGHTA and CDR2 is FQGNSA. The full variable domain, in which reference TRBV7-2 and TRBJ1-1 provide the parts outside the CDR3, is GAGVSQSPSNKVTEKGKDVELRCDPISGHTALYWYRQSLGQGLEFLIYFQGNSAPDKSGLPSDRFSAERTGGSVSTLTIQRTQQEDSAVYLCASSLSLLGTEAFFGQGTRLTVV.

The chain carries TRBV28 and TRBJ2-7; TRBD2 matches 7 bases. V lost 7 bases to trimming and J lost 4 bases; unmatched junction nucleotides: 7. Germline CDR1 and CDR2: MDHEN and SYDVKM. This CDR3 region has 13 residues. The CDR3 loop reads CASMGGGPYEQYV. CDR3 in DNA: TGTGCCAGCATGGGGGGAGGGCCGTACGAGCAGTACGTC.

There are a few counts of this clonotype. V usage is TRBV30 and J usage is TRBJ1-3, with TRBD1 matching over 7 bases. There are 15 residues in the CDR3. The germline gives CDR1 GTSNPN, CDR2 SVGIG (reference sequence). V trimming: 5 bases; J trimming: 3 bases; junction bases outside the gene matches: 10. The CDR3 region is CAWDLRGGLGNTIYF. The CDR3 DNA follows: TGTGCCTGGGACCTTAGAGGGGGCCTTGGAAACACCATATATTTT.

Only a few counts were recorded for this clonotype. The chain recombines TRBV6-1 with TRBJ2-1; 7 bases align to TRBD1. CDR1 is MNHNS and CDR2 is SASEGT in the germline V gene. V lost 6 bases, J lost 7 bases, and 12 bases stayed unmatched. This CDR3 region has 15 residues. As DNA, the CDR3 is TGTGCCAGCAGCCTAGGGGGCCTGGTTTGGAATGAGCAGTTCTTC. This gives the protein CASSLGGLVWNEQFF.

This clonotype showed up just a few times. V usage is TRBV11-2 and J usage is TRBJ1-4; TRBD1 is a possible D gene (5 bases). The CDR3 runs 14 residues. V shed 1 base and J shed 8 bases, with 11 bases lying between them. Germline V gene data show CDR1 as SGHAT and CDR2 as FQNNGV. CDR3 amino acids: CASSLARGREKLFF. For the CDR3, the DNA is TGTGCCAGCAGCTTAGCCCGGGGACGGGAAAAACTGTTTTTT.

This clonotype was detected many times. This chain joins TRBV19 and TRBJ2-2; 9 bases are a match to TRBD2. The ends lost 5 bases at V and 6 bases at J; junction bases unmatched: 10. The CDR3 is made up of 16 amino acids. CDR1 and CDR2 from the germline V gene are LNHDA and SQIVND (reference sequence). The CDR3 DNA follows: TGTGCCAGTAGTGCGGGACTAGCTCTGGCATCCGGGGAGCTGTTTTTT. This sequence encodes CASSAGLALASGELFF.

This clonotype was recorded many times. The chain employs TRBV7-2 and TRBJ2-3, with 7 bases matching TRBD2. The CDR3 is 17 residues long. V lost 4 bases, J lost 4 bases, and 14 bases stayed unmatched. Germline V CDR1 and CDR2: SGHTA, FQGNSA. The CDR3 is CASSSQGRGRRADTQYF. DNA of the CDR3: TGTGCCAGCAGCTCTCAGGGTCGCGGGAGAAGGGCAGATACGCAGTATTTT.

The sample holds a few counts of this clonotype. J is TRBJ2-2 and V is TRBV6-6, with a weak D call TRBD2 (5 bases). In germline, CDR1 is MNHNY, CDR2 SVGAGI (reference sequence). The CDR3 covers 14 residues. The V gene lost 6 bases and the J gene lost 1 base, with 9 bases spanning the gap. The CDR3 sequence is CASRAELNTGELFF. CDR3 DNA sequence: TGTGCCAGCAGAGCGGAGCTGAACACCGGGGAGCTGTTTTTT.

This clonotype was recorded many times. The chain uses TRBV2 and TRBJ2-7, with D perhaps matching TRBD1 or TRBD2 (5 bases each). The CDR3 contains 14 residues. Germline CDR1 SNHLY, CDR2 FYNNEI. Trimming shortened V by 4 bases and J by 1 base, and 11 bases separated the two germline ends. The CDR3: CASSGETDSYEQYF. Here the CDR3 DNA reads TGTGCCAGCAGTGGGGAGACAGATTCCTACGAGCAGTACTTC.